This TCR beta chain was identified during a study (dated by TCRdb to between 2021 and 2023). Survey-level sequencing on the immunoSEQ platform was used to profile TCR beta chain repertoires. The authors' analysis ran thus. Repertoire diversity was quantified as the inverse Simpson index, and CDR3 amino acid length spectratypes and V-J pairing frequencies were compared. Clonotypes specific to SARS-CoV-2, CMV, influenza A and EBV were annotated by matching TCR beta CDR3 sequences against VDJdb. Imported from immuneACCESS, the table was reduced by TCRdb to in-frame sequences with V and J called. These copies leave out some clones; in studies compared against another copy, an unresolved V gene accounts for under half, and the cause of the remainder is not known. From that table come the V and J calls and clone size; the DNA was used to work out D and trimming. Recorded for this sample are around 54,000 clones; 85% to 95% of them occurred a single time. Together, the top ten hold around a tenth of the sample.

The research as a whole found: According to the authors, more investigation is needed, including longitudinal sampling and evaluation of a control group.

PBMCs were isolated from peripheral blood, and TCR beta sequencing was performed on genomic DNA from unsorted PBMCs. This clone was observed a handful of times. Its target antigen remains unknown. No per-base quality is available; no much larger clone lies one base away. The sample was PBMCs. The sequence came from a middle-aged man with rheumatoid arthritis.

The bases are TGTGCCAGTAGTATAGCCGGTAGCGGGACCTACGAGCAGTACTTC. Translated, this is CASSIAGSGTYEQYF. Rearrangement joined TRBV19 to TRBJ2-7, and 8 bases in between align with TRBD2. Compared with germline, V lacks 1 base and J lacks 2 bases; bases without a gene match: 4. Via the germline V gene (reference sequence), CDR1 is LNHDA and CDR2 SQIVND. The CDR3 goes from the cysteine to the phenylalanine over 15 residues. The sequence is cut down to CDR3 DNA, 45 bases in frame from base 1.